A single TCR beta chain is shown here with its context. These data come from a study of blood T cell repertoires in COVID-19. Whole-study context: Researchers got acute and convalescent COVID-19 samples from the United States, Italy and Spain.

This CDR3 has 15 residues. CDR1 is SNHLY, CDR2 FYNNEI, per germline. Trimming took 2 bases from V and 0 from J, leaving 8 bases between them. TCRdb's table, derived via immunoSEQ multiplex PCR, lists solely in-frame clones and lacks some. The data hold 270,000 or so clones, with approximately 81% observed a single time. The V and J genes are TRBV2 and TRBJ1-3; a weak D match, TRBD1 (6 bases). The source of this sequence is a woman aged 55-75 years with active or convalescent COVID-19. The sample taken for sequencing was peripheral blood. The CDR3 nucleotides read TGTGCCAGCAGTGAAACAGGGCTCTCTGGAAACACCATATATTTT. Protein product: CASSETGLSGNTIYF.